The T cell receptor (beta chain) described here comes from a study of cytomegalovirus exposure and HLA in healthy donors. For the study at large: There were around 100 million unique TCR beta sequences, drawn from some 180 million T cells, in an earlier analysis. Findings of the study overall: Earlier results showed most TCR beta V segments being productive about 87% or about 30% of the time.

The PCR ran on 60 Vbeta and 13 Jbeta primers. The table came from immunoSEQ multiplex PCR; TCRdb's copy has only in-frame clones and leaves some out. Of 120,000 to 150,000 clones in the sample, 60% to 85% are singletons; the top ten hold approximately 1%. Turning to this clone: What it recognizes is unknown.

The CDR3 has 15 residues. Trimming pared 3 bases from V and 7 bases from J, leaving 13 bases between. The germline V gene encodes CDR1 LNHDA and CDR2 SQIVND (reference sequence). The TCR comes from a man between 18 and 29 years old in good health and CMV-seronegative. V gene TRBV19 combines with J gene TRBJ1-6; tentative D call: TRBD1 (6 bases). Sequenced: PBMCs. In DNA, the CDR3 is TGTGCCAGTAGTATTCCGGGACACCAAAATTCACCCCTCCACTTT. It translates to CASSIPGHQNSPLHF.